Following are 23 T cell receptor beta chains from one sample sequenced in a study of T cell responses to AZD1222 COVID-19 vaccine (dated by TCRdb to 2020 to 2023). Receptor amplification or capture employed the immunoSEQ multiplex PCR assay. In TCRdb, the immuneACCESS table is reduced to in-frame sequences with V and J assigned. These tables do not hold every clone; where another copy was compared, an unresolved V gene accounts for under half, and the others remain unexplained. This sample's clone table shows under 150,000 clones. Roughly 2% of the sample rests with the top ten. Sample time point, as interpreted from the label and publication: baseline before first vaccination. Material for sequencing was peripheral blood. These TCRs come from an adult in good health.

This chain joins TRBV5-1 and TRBJ1-1; 7 nucleotides line up with TRBD1. The length of the CDR3 is 13 residues. Trimming removed 0 bases from V and 8 bases from J; junction bases left unmatched: 4. CDR1 is SGHRS, CDR2 YFSETQ, per germline. The CDR3 region is CASSLGGGQEAFF. The CDR3 nucleotides are TGCGCCAGCAGCTTGGGTGGGGGACAGGAAGCTTTCTTT.

CDR3 coding DNA: TGTGCCAGCAGCCTCGGACTAGCCCTGGATACGCAGTATTTT. Amino acids: CASSLGLALDTQYF. The chain is built from TRBV6-2 or TRBV6-3 and TRBJ2-3; TRBD2 matches at 8 bases. The V segment lost 6 bases and the J segment 6 bases; nucleotides outside the gene matches: 8. Germline V gene lookup returns CDR1 MNHEY and CDR2 SVGEGT. There are 14 residues in the CDR3.

The gene calls are TRBV12-3 or TRBV12-4 and TRBJ1-1, with 7 bases identical to TRBD1. The J segment lost 7 bases and the V segment lost 6 bases, leaving 8 bases of the junction unmatched. This CDR3 has 13 residues. The CDR3 here is CASRTGEWGEAFF. The CDR3 region has the DNA TGTGCCAGCAGAACAGGGGAATGGGGTGAAGCTTTCTTT.

This chain connects TRBV4-1 to TRBJ2-1; the D gene is possibly TRBD1 (5 bases). Per the germline V gene, CDR1 is MGHRA and CDR2 is YSYEKL. This CDR3 spans 14 amino acids. Trimming left V 4 bases short and J 4 bases short, with 11 bases between. The CDR3 region has the DNA TGCGCCAGCAGCCTCGACCCAGGGTACAATGAGCAGTTCTTC. Its protein is CASSLDPGYNEQFF.

This chain connects TRBV19 to TRBJ2-1, with a tentative D call TRBD2 (5 bases). Germline CDR1 reads LNHDA; CDR2 reads SQIVND (reference sequence). This CDR3 is built from 20 residues. The V end lost 3 bases, the J end lost 2 bases, and 26 bases lay between the germline ends. As DNA, the CDR3 is TGTGCCAGTAGTATCCCCCGACGGGGTGAAGGGTTGGTCCCCTACAATGAGCAGTTCTTC. The encoded protein is CASSIPRRGEGLVPYNEQFF.

The chain joins TRBV4-3 to TRBJ1-5; D may be TRBD1 (5 bases). The CDR3 runs 13 residues. Germline loops: CDR1 LGHNA, CDR2 YSLEER. Trimming shortened V by 2 bases and J by 6 bases, and 8 bases separated the two germline ends. Here the CDR3 DNA reads TGCGCCAGCAGCCAATGGGGGGGTCAGCCCCAGCATTTT. It encodes CASSQWGGQPQHF.

V gene TRBV29-1 combines with J gene TRBJ2-7; D might be TRBD1 (6 bases). V was cut by 4 bases and J by 5 bases, with 12 bases left in between. The CDR3 has 12 amino acids. Germline lookup yields CDR1 SQVTM and CDR2 ANQGSEA. Here the CDR3 DNA reads TGCAGCGTTGGGGACAATAAAAACGAGCAGTACTTC. This encodes CSVGDNKNEQYF.

This chain's CDR3 is CATSRDRGTEYTEAFF. CDR3 nucleotide sequence: TGTGCCACCAGCAGAGATCGAGGAACGGAATACACTGAAGCTTTCTTT. This sequence joins TRBV15 and TRBJ1-1; no definite D call. The CDR3 runs to 16 residues. Between the trimmed V and J ends, which lost 0 bases and 3 bases, there was a span of 14 bases. The germline V gene encodes CDR1 LNHNV and CDR2 YYDKDF (reference sequence).

CDR3 loop: CASSSAPGLNYGYTF. The CDR3 DNA reads as TGCGCCAGCAGCTCGGCCCCCGGGTTAAACTATGGCTACACCTTC. V gene TRBV5-1 combines with J gene TRBJ1-2; D is uncertain. The CDR3 length is 15 residues. Trimming removed 3 bases from V and 2 bases from J, with 14 bases in between. Germline loops: CDR1 SGHRS, CDR2 YFSETQ.

The gene calls are TRBV28 and TRBJ1-4; no firm D call. This CDR3 is built from 14 residues. V lost 5 bases to trimming and J lost 5 bases, with 12 bases between them. Germline loops: CDR1 MDHEN, CDR2 SYDVKM. The CDR3 DNA sequence: TGTGCCAGCAGTCCAGGAGGATCGAATGAAAAACTGTTTTTT. Translating gives CASSPGGSNEKLFF. Supplemented by reference TRBV28 and TRBJ1-4, the full variable domain reads DVKVTQSSRYLVKRTGEKVFLECVQDMDHENMFWYRQDPGLGLRLIYFSYDVKMKEKGDIPEGYSVSREKKERFSLILESASTNQTSMYLCASSPGGSNEKLFFGSGTQLSVL.

The rearrangement joins TRBV30 to TRBJ1-2, with 8 positions matching TRBD1. Germline values: CDR1 GTSNPN, CDR2 SVGIG (reference sequence). The CDR3 extends over 14 amino acids. V was pared by 4 bases and J by 7 bases, with 11 bases of the junction left unmatched. The CDR3 spells CAWNPDRAVPGYTF. CDR3 bases: TGTGCCTGGAACCCGGACAGGGCAGTCCCTGGCTACACCTTC. The whole variable domain, remainder taken from reference TRBV30 and TRBJ1-2, is SQTIHQWPATLVQPVGSPLSLECTVEGTSNPNLYWYRQAAGRGLQLLFYSVGIGQISSEVPQNLSASRPQDRQFILSSKKLLLSDSGFYLCAWNPDRAVPGYTFGSGTRLTVV.

This chain uses TRBV25-1 with TRBJ1-6, with D maybe TRBD1 (5 bases). Trimming pared 3 bases from V and 5 bases from J, leaving 17 bases between. The CDR3 totals 17 residues. Germline loops: CDR1 MGHDK, CDR2 SYGVNS. This CDR3 reads CASSDPRQGVDNSPLHF. The CDR3 DNA sequence: TGTGCCAGCAGTGACCCGAGGCAGGGCGTAGATAATTCACCCCTCCACTTT.

This rearrangement joins TRBV7-3 to TRBJ2-1; D not certain. The length of the CDR3 is 15 residues. The germline V gene encodes CDR1 SGHTA and CDR2 FQGTGA. Between the trimmed V and J ends, which lost 5 bases and 4 bases, there was a span of 15 bases. CDR3 sequence reads: CASSLKSSTYNEQFF. In DNA form, the CDR3 reads TGTGCCAGCAGCCTAAAGTCCAGTACTTACAATGAGCAGTTCTTC.

The chain has TRBV28 and TRBJ2-2; 10 nucleotides agree with TRBD1. CDR3 length equals 14 residues. Per the germline V gene, CDR1 is MDHEN and CDR2 is SYDVKM. The V segment lost 7 bases and the J segment 3 bases; nucleotides outside the gene matches: 2. CDR3 sequence reads: CASTGTGDTGELFF. The CDR3 nucleotides are TGTGCCAGCACCGGGACAGGGGACACCGGGGAGCTGTTTTTT.

The chain has TRBV9 and TRBJ1-1; the D is unclear. Germline V lookup: CDR1 SGDLS, CDR2 YYNGEE. This CDR3 comprises 14 residues. V lost 2 bases to trimming and J lost 1 base, with 9 bases between them. CDR3 in DNA: TGTGCCAGCAGCGTGTTAGGTGGGAACACTGAAGCTTTCTTT. Its translation is CASSVLGGNTEAFF.

The chain recombines TRBV2 with TRBJ2-3; D is perhaps TRBD1 (6 bases). The CDR3 contains 15 residues. Between the trimmed V and J ends, which lost 4 bases and 0 bases, there was a span of 11 bases. CDR1 SNHLY and CDR2 FYNNEI come from the germline V gene. The CDR3 here is CASSVAGASTDTQYF. The CDR3 DNA reads TGTGCCAGCAGTGTCGCAGGGGCGAGCACAGATACGCAGTATTTT.

V gene TRBV4-1 combines with J gene TRBJ1-5; unclear D gene. Germline V gives CDR1 MGHRA, CDR2 YSYEKL. Trimming removed 6 bases at V and 3 bases at J, with 9 bases between. The length of the CDR3 is 13 residues. The CDR3 sequence is CASSQQPNQPQHF. CDR3 coding DNA: TGCGCCAGCAGTCAACAACCCAATCAGCCCCAGCATTTT.

The chain employs TRBV3-1 (or the pseudogene TRBV3-2) and TRBJ1-2; no definite D call. This CDR3 is 16 amino acids long. Germline values: CDR1 LGHDT, CDR2 YNNKEL (reference sequence). V shed 4 bases and J shed 0 bases, with 15 bases lying between them. In DNA form, the CDR3 reads TGTGCCAGCAGCCGCTTGGGTGGATCCTCTAACTATGGCTACACCTTC. Its protein product is CASSRLGGSSNYGYTF.

This chain connects TRBV25-1 to TRBJ2-7; the D call may be TRBD1 or TRBD2 (6 bases each). Germline values: CDR1 MGHDK, CDR2 SYGVNS. The CDR3 runs 16 residues. V was shortened by 5 bases and J by 5 bases, with 22 bases between the two germline ends. CDR3 nucleotides: TGTGCCAGCAGTTCCCCGGGGGCACATGGTTCCCACGAGCAGTACTTC. Its protein product is CASSSPGAHGSHEQYF.

This sequence joins TRBV6-5 and TRBJ1-6; D gene uncertain. The germline V gene has CDR1 MNHEY and CDR2 SVGAGI. The CDR3 consists of 15 residues. The germline V and J ends were trimmed by 4 bases and 6 bases, with 13 bases remaining between them. CDR3 DNA: TGTGCCAGCAGTTTAACCAGGTCCGGTAATTCACCCCTCCACTTT. Translated, it gives CASSLTRSGNSPLHF.

The CDR3 is CASSSRRLTNEKLFF. CDR3 sequence (DNA): TGTGCCAGCAGTTCGAGGAGGCTGACAAATGAAAAACTGTTTTTT. The chain links TRBV27 to TRBJ1-4; D gene ambiguous. Germline V gives CDR1 MNHEY, CDR2 SMNVEV (reference sequence). V was shortened by 4 bases and J by 5 bases, with 14 bases between the two germline ends. This CDR3 contains 15 residues.

This chain joins TRBV29-1 and TRBJ2-6; tentatively, D is TRBD2 (6 bases). The germline V gene encodes CDR1 SQVTM and CDR2 ANQGSEA. The CDR3 runs 14 residues. V gave up 4 bases and J gave up 4 bases, with 11 bases separating them. CDR3 amino acids: CSVAAGGGANVLTF. DNA of the CDR3: TGCAGCGTTGCAGCGGGTGGAGGGGCCAACGTCCTGACTTTC.

CDR3 in amino acids: CASSLVTDITDTQYF. In nucleotides, the CDR3 is TGTGCCAGCAGCTTGGTGACCGACATAACAGATACGCAGTATTTT. The V call is TRBV7-9, the J call TRBJ2-3; no clear D. V was trimmed by 3 bases and J by 3 bases, leaving 13 bases between them. Germline CDR1 is SEHNR and CDR2 is FQNEAQ (reference sequence). There are 15 residues in the CDR3.